The 29 T cell receptor beta chains below come from one sample, sequenced in a study of high-grade serous ovarian cancer treatment subgroups. Tumor tissue was taken before any definitive surgery or chemotherapy was given. The protocol was immunoSEQ multiplex PCR, while the TCRdb copy is restricted to in-frame clones and leaves out a portion. The sample carries thousands of clones, around 77% recorded once. Material for sequencing was tumor tissue. Receptors originate from a human donor with high-grade serous ovarian cancer.

The rearrangement joins TRBV7-8 to TRBJ2-1, with a tentative D call TRBD2 (6 bases). The V end lost 1 base, the J end lost 5 bases, and 21 bases lay between the germline ends. The CDR3 is 18 amino acids. Germline V CDR1 and CDR2: SGHVS, FQNEAQ. The CDR3 bases are TGTGCCAGCAGCTTAGTGTTCCGGGAGATCCTCCAGGACAATGAGCAGTTCTTC. As protein: CASSLVFREILQDNEQFF. Looking up the rest from reference TRBV7-8 and TRBJ2-1 gives the full variable domain: GAGVSQSPRYKVAKRGQDVALRCDPISGHVSLFWYQQALGQGPEFLTYFQNEAQLDKSGLPSDRFFAERPEGSVSTLKIQRTQQEDSAVYLCASSLVFREILQDNEQFFGPGTRLTVL.

The chain joins TRBV7-2 to TRBJ1-5; D may be TRBD1 (5 bases). CDR3 size: 13 residues. Germline CDR1 is SGHTA and CDR2 is FQGNSA. Between the trimmed V and J ends, which lost 5 bases and 10 bases, there was a span of 15 bases. CDR3 residues: CASSLGERDPQHF. DNA of the CDR3: TGTGCCAGCAGCCTGGGGGAACGGGACCCCCAGCATTTT.

This clone was observed once. This chain connects TRBV7-2 to TRBJ1-1; D call uncertain. Germline CDR1 is SGHTA and CDR2 is FQGNSA. Trimming left V 2 bases short and J 5 bases short, with 9 bases between. This CDR3 is 13 amino acids long. The CDR3 protein is CASSLMGETEAFF. CDR3 nucleotides: TGTGCCAGCAGCTTAATGGGTGAGACTGAAGCTTTCTTT.

The CDR3 protein is CASSQGAIRSNYGYTF. CDR3 coding DNA: TGTGCCAGCAGCCAAGGGGCAATTCGTTCTAACTATGGCTACACCTTC. V gene TRBV7-2 combines with J gene TRBJ1-2; weak D call: TRBD1 (5 bases). Looked up from germline, CDR1 is SGHTA and CDR2 is FQGNSA. The CDR3 totals 16 residues. Trimming took off 5 bases at V and 0 bases at J, with 16 bases between the two ends.

This clone was observed once. The chain combines TRBV6-6 with TRBJ2-7; TRBD1 might be the D (6 bases). The V and J ends lost 6 bases and 2 bases respectively, with 11 bases between them. The CDR3 totals 13 residues. Germline V gene data show CDR1 as MNHNY and CDR2 as SVGAGI (reference sequence). The DNA of the CDR3 is TGTGCCAGCAGAGCCGGACAGACCTACGAGCAGTACGTC. It specifies CASRAGQTYEQYV.

The rearrangement links TRBV7-2 to TRBJ2-7, with 7 nucleotides matching TRBD1. With 5 bases clipped from V and 4 bases from J, the junction kept 8 bases outside the gene matches. The CDR3 spans 14 residues. Germline V lookup: CDR1 SGHTA, CDR2 FQGNSA. The CDR3 nucleotides read TGTGCCAGCAGCCTTCAGACAGGGAAGTACGAGCAGTACTTC. This codes for CASSLQTGKYEQYF.

This chain uses TRBV4-3 with TRBJ2-1; tentative D call: TRBD2 (7 bases). Germline V gene sequence: CDR1 LGHNA, CDR2 YSLEER. CDR3 size: 15 residues. V dropped 4 bases and J dropped 9 bases, with 19 bases sitting between them. In DNA, the CDR3 is TGCGCCAGCAGCCGCGAAGCTAGGGGAGGGGGTGAGCAGTTCTTC. Encoded protein: CASSREARGGGEQFF.

The chain recombines TRBV10-3 with TRBJ1-3; D is ambiguous. Trimming took off 3 bases at V and 4 bases at J, with 22 bases between the two ends. This CDR3 is 18 amino acids long. Germline lookup yields CDR1 ENHRY and CDR2 SYGVKD. This CDR3 reads CAISDRISTSAEGNTIYF. The CDR3, as DNA: TGTGCCATCAGTGACCGAATTTCAACAAGTGCGGAAGGAAACACCATATATTTT.

CDR3 region: CASSEWGDGRDYEQYF. The DNA for the CDR3 is TGTGCCAGCAGTGAATGGGGGGACGGTCGGGACTACGAGCAGTACTTC. The V and J genes are TRBV25-1 and TRBJ2-7; perhaps TRBD2 as D (6 bases). In germline, CDR1 is MGHDK, CDR2 SYGVNS. V gave up 1 base and J gave up 3 bases, with 16 bases separating them. This CDR3 comprises 16 residues.

V is TRBV5-1 and J is TRBJ2-7, with a weak D call TRBD1 (5 bases). Looked up from germline, CDR1 is SGHRS and CDR2 is YFSETQ. Trimming shortened V by 0 bases and J by 1 base, and 11 bases separated the two germline ends. The CDR3 contains 15 residues. CDR3 bases: TGCGCCAGCAGCTTGGAGGCAGGGTTATCCTACGAGCAGTACTTC. Translated: CASSLEAGLSYEQYF.

In its sample, this clone was seen a few times. The V and J genes are TRBV6-4 and TRBJ2-3, with 9 bases lining up with TRBD2. Germline CDR1 and CDR2: MRHNA and SNTAGT. With 4 bases clipped from V and 4 bases from J, the junction kept 3 bases outside the gene matches. The CDR3 is 14 amino acids. The CDR3 DNA reads TGTGCCAGCAGTGGGCTAGCGGGGTCAGATACGCAGTATTTT. Translating it yields CASSGLAGSDTQYF.

This clone was counted between two and nine times. This chain uses TRBV25-1 with TRBJ2-5, with D unclear. This CDR3 has 14 residues. V lost 2 bases to trimming and J lost 2 bases, with 9 bases between them. Germline lookup yields CDR1 MGHDK and CDR2 SYGVNS. CDR3 amino acids: CASSEKGHQETQYF. The CDR3 coding sequence is TGTGCCAGCAGTGAAAAGGGCCATCAAGAGACCCAGTACTTC.

This clone was picked up a small number of times. The V call is TRBV5-1, the J call TRBJ2-1; the match to TRBD1 covers 11 bases. This CDR3 is built from 19 residues. V lost 0 bases to trimming and J lost 8 bases; unmatched junction nucleotides: 16. Germline loops: CDR1 SGHRS, CDR2 YFSETQ. Here the CDR3 DNA reads TGCGCCAGCAGCTTGGCCGTGTGGACAGGGGGCGCCTTGACACATGAGCAGTTCTTC. Translating it yields CASSLAVWTGGALTHEQFF.

This clone appeared a single time. V is TRBV7-9 and J is TRBJ2-3, with 7 bases that match TRBD2. With 0 bases clipped from V and 2 bases from J, the junction kept 8 bases outside the gene matches. The CDR3 has 17 residues. Germline CDR1 and CDR2: SEHNR and FQNEAQ (reference sequence). CDR3 residues: CASSLAPGGSATDTQYF. In DNA form, the CDR3 reads TGTGCCAGCAGCTTAGCCCCAGGCGGGAGCGCCACAGATACGCAGTATTTT.

The J gene is TRBJ2-7, the V gene TRBV10-3; unclear D gene. Between the trimmed V and J ends, which lost 2 bases and 2 bases, there was a span of 16 bases. The CDR3 is 16 residues long. Germline CDR1 reads ENHRY; CDR2 reads SYGVKD. CDR3 DNA sequence: TGTGCCATCAGTGAGACCAAAGGCCGCCGGGCCTACGAGCAGTACTTC. The encoded protein is CAISETKGRRAYEQYF.

The rearrangement uses TRBV10-1 and TRBJ2-4; the match to TRBD2 covers 9 bases. The CDR3 sequence is 17 residues long. Germline V CDR1 and CDR2: WNHNN, SYGVQD (reference sequence). V was pared by 2 bases and J by 2 bases, with 7 bases of the junction left unmatched. CDR3 bases: TGCGCCAGCAGTGAGGGCTTAGCGGGGGTCTCCAAAAACATTCAGTACTTC. Translating gives CASSEGLAGVSKNIQYF.

About this clone itself: A read error may account for a junction end that differs from germline. This sample includes further DNA sequences coding for the same CDR3. V usage is TRBV2 and J usage is TRBJ1-2; D unresolved. The CDR3 is 13 residues long. The germline V gene encodes CDR1 SNHLY and CDR2 FYNNEI. As DNA, the CDR3 is TGTGCCAGCAGTGAGGAAGGTAACTATGGCTACACTTTC. Translated: CASSEEGNYGYTF. The variable domain in full, completed from reference TRBV2 and TRBJ1-2, reads EPEVTQTPSHQVTQMGQEVILRCVPISNHLYFYWYRQILGQKVEFLVSFYNNEISEKSEIFDDQFSVERPDGSNFTLKIRSTKLEDSAMYFCASSEEGNYGYTFGSGTRLTVV.

The chain couples TRBV25-1 to TRBJ1-3; D is perhaps TRBD1 (5 bases). Germline V lookup: CDR1 MGHDK, CDR2 SYGVNS. Trimming cost V 3 bases and J 4 bases, with 7 bases left between them. The CDR3 length is 13 residues. CDR3 nucleotides: TGTGCCAGCAGTGAGGCAGGGGGAAACACCATATATTTT. Its translation is CASSEAGGNTIYF.

Comments on this clone: The junction departs from the called germline gene at one end, perhaps through a read error. The rearrangement links TRBV10-3 to TRBJ2-7; weak D call: TRBD2 (5 bases). This CDR3 comprises 14 residues. Germline loops: CDR1 ENHRY, CDR2 SYGVKD. The CDR3 protein is CASSYRGVSYEQYF. DNA of the CDR3: TGTGCCAGCAGTTACCGGGGAGTTTCCTACGAGCAGTACTTC.

This clone showed up just a few times. The rearrangement links TRBV4-3 to TRBJ1-2; TRBD1 is a possible D gene (5 bases). V was cut by 0 bases and J by 4 bases, with 12 bases left in between. This CDR3 is built from 15 residues. In germline, CDR1 is LGHNA, CDR2 YSLEER. CDR3 in DNA: TGCGCCAGCAGCCAAGATCCAGGGCCACTCTATGGCTACACCTTC. Protein: CASSQDPGPLYGYTF.

This rearrangement joins TRBV29-1 to TRBJ1-5, with D possibly matching TRBD1 (5 bases). Germline loops: CDR1 SQVTM, CDR2 ANQGSEA. This CDR3 comprises 12 residues. Trimming shortened V by 4 bases and J by 4 bases, and 8 bases separated the two germline ends. The DNA of the CDR3 is TGCAGCGTTGGGGACGGGAATCAGCCCCAGCATTTT. This codes for CSVGDGNQPQHF.

The genes are TRBV19 and TRBJ2-5; D is unresolved. Gene TRBJ2-7 matches the end of the DNA better, so the J call may be wrong. This CDR3 is built from 11 residues. The germline V gene has CDR1 LNHDA and CDR2 SQIVND (reference sequence). DNA of the CDR3: TGTGCCAGTAGTTATGCCTACGAGCAGTACTTC. Protein product: CASSYAYEQYF.

J is TRBJ2-5 and V is TRBV5-1; 8 bases match TRBD1. Trimming at V came to 7 bases and at J to 3 bases, leaving 2 bases not matched to a gene. Germline CDR1 SGHRS, CDR2 YFSETQ. CDR3 length: 12 amino acids. CDR3 amino acids: CASRTGKETQYF. The CDR3 coding sequence is TGCGCCAGCCGGACAGGGAAAGAGACCCAGTACTTC.

This clone has just a few counts. This chain connects TRBV11-2 to TRBJ1-4; D is unresolved. Trimming removed 1 base at V and 0 bases at J, with 15 bases between. Germline V gene sequence: CDR1 SGHAT, CDR2 FQNNGV. This CDR3 spans 18 amino acids. CDR3 sequence (DNA): TGTGCCAGCAGCTTAGCCCGGGATCCAGGTGCAACTAATGAAAAACTGTTTTTT. Encoded protein: CASSLARDPGATNEKLFF.

The rearrangement links TRBV4-1 to TRBJ1-2; TRBD1 might be the D (5 bases). V lost 5 bases and J lost 8, with 21 bases in between. The CDR3 covers 15 residues. CDR1 and CDR2 from the germline V gene are MGHRA and YSYEKL. DNA for the CDR3: TGCGCCAGCAGCGGGTCAGGGCAAACCGTTCGGGGCTACACCTTC. This encodes CASSGSGQTVRGYTF.

In this sample, this clone turned up a few times. V gene TRBV10-3 combines with J gene TRBJ2-7, with D tentatively TRBD2 (6 bases). Germline V gene data show CDR1 as ENHRY and CDR2 as SYGVKD. Trimming took off 6 bases at V and 2 bases at J, with 17 bases between the two ends. The CDR3 loop spans 15 amino acids. CDR3 DNA sequence: TGTGCCATCAGGAACGACATTCCGGGGGCCTACGAGCAGTACTTC. Its translation is CAIRNDIPGAYEQYF.

The chain couples TRBV6-1 to TRBJ1-2; TRBD1 matches at 7 bases. Trimming took 5 bases from V and 6 from J; bases not matched to a gene: 12. The CDR3 is 15 amino acids. Germline values: CDR1 MNHNS, CDR2 SASEGT. CDR3 sequence: CASSTQTRGGHGYTF. The CDR3 DNA follows: TGTGCCAGCAGTACCCAGACCAGGGGGGGGCATGGCTACACCTTC.

The chain couples TRBV6-5 to TRBJ2-7, with D hard to call. Germline values: CDR1 MNHEY, CDR2 SVGAGI. The CDR3 has 14 residues. Deletions cut 5 bases from V and 3 bases from J, with 14 bases between. The CDR3 loop reads CASSLKYSNYEQYV. The CDR3 coding sequence is TGTGCCAGCAGTCTGAAGTATAGTAACTACGAGCAGTACGTC.

The V call is TRBV9, the J call TRBJ2-3, with no clear D. Deletions cut 0 bases from V and 3 bases from J, with 8 bases between. The length of the CDR3 is 14 residues. Germline CDR1 and CDR2: SGDLS and YYNGEE. The CDR3 DNA follows: TGTGCCAGCAGCGTAGCGGTGGAGACAGATACGCAGTATTTT. It translates to CASSVAVETDTQYF.